By its share, the clone carrying this T cell receptor beta chain is medium-sized. The data are from a study of spatial heterogeneity in lung cancer. Germline CDR1 reads MNHEY; CDR2 reads SVGEGT. The CDR3 runs 13 residues. Trimming removed 2 bases from V and 4 bases from J, with 8 bases in between. TCRdb itself ran the 5' RACE reads through MiXCR, one entry per CDR3 protein. Of about 440 distinct CDR3 sequences in the sample, about 20% were seen once. Specified time point: sample taken at primary tumor resection. The sequence derives from a male donor with early-stage non-small cell lung cancer. This chain uses TRBV6-2 or TRBV6-3 with TRBJ1-2, with a tentative D call TRBD1 (6 bases). The sample in question was normal lung tissue next to the tumor, obtained at surgery. CDR3 region: CASSYRQAYGYTF. CDR3 nucleotides: TGTGCCAGCAGTTACAGACAGGCCTATGGCTACACCTTC.